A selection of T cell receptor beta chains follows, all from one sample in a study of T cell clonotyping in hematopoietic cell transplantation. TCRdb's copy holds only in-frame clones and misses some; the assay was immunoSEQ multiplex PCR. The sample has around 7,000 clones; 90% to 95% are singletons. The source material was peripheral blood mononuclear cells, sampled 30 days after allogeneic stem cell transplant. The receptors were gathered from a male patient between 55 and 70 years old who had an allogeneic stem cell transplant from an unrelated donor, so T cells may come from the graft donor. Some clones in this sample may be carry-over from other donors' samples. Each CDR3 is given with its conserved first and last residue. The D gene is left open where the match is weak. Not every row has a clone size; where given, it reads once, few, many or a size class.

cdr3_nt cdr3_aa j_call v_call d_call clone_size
TGTGCCAGCAGTGAGCAGGGGGAAGGGACCCAGTACTTC CASSEQGEGTQYF TRBJ2-5 TRBV6-1 TRBD1 .
TGTGCCAGCAGTGAAGCGGGGGGGTTGGGCTATGGCTACACCTTC CASSEAGGLGYGYTF TRBJ1-2 TRBV2 . .
TGTGCCACCAGCCCCCGGTTATGGGACACCATATATTTT CATSPRLWDTIYF TRBJ1-3 TRBV15 . .
TGTGCCAGCAGTTACCTAATTTCGGGACAGATGATCTATGGCTACACCTTC CASSYLISGQMIYGYTF TRBJ1-2 TRBV6-7 TRBD1 .
TGTGCCAGTAGTATCCAGGACAGTGGCTACACCTTC CASSIQDSGYTF TRBJ1-2 TRBV19 . .
TGTGCCAGCAGTTACCTGACCTCGGGGGAGCAGTTCTTC CASSYLTSGEQFF TRBJ2-1 TRBV6-5 . .
TGTGCCAGCACCAAAATCGGGGAAAAACTGTTTTTT CASTKIGEKLFF TRBJ1-4 TRBV11-2 . once
TGTGCCAGCAGTCCCGTTCACGGGGACTCCTACGAGCAGTACTTC CASSPVHGDSYEQYF TRBJ2-7 TRBV27 . .
TGTGCCAGCAGCGCTCCTAACACCGGGGAGCTGTTTTTT CASSAPNTGELFF TRBJ2-2 TRBV7-3 . .
TGTGCCAGCAGCCCCCGATGGGCGGGAGGGCCCCAATCCTACGAGCAGTACTTC CASSPRWAGGPQSYEQYF TRBJ2-7 TRBV27 TRBD2 few
TGTGCCAGCAGCTTAGTGGGGGGGGGAGGCGTTTATCTTGAAGCTTTCTTT CASSLVGGGGVYLEAFF TRBJ1-1 TRBV7-6 . .
TGTGCCAGCAGCTCTTGGACGGTGAACACTGAAGCTTTCTTT CASSSWTVNTEAFF TRBJ1-1 TRBV14 . .
TGTGCCAGCAGAAACCGGGACAGGGTTGGGGCTGAGACCCAGTACTTC CASRNRDRVGAETQYF TRBJ2-5 TRBV27 TRBD1 .
TGTGCCAGTAGTAGGCTGGGGACGCCGAGCGTCTATGGCTACACCTTC CASSRLGTPSVYGYTF TRBJ1-2 TRBV19 . .
TGTGCCTGGAGTGTAGTATTTCGGAACGAGCAGTACTTC CAWSVVFRNEQYF TRBJ2-7 TRBV30 . .
TGTGCCAGCAGCGTAAGGGGCTCTGGAAACACCATATATTTT CASSVRGSGNTIYF TRBJ1-3 TRBV9 . .
TGTGCCATCAGTGAGTCGGGCGCCCTTAATTACGAGCAGTACTTC CAISESGALNYEQYF TRBJ2-7 TRBV10-3 . .
TGTGCCAGCAGTTCCAAAGAAGACTGGCCGTGGGGCGAGCAGTACTTC CASSSKEDWPWGEQYF TRBJ2-7 TRBV6-5 . few
TGTGCCAGTAGTATACGATTTGGGACTGATCAGCCCCAGCATTTT CASSIRFGTDQPQHF TRBJ1-5 TRBV19 . .
TGTGCCAGCAGCGTAGCAGGGTGGAGCGACACTGAAGCTTTCTTT CASSVAGWSDTEAFF TRBJ1-1 TRBV5-6 . .
TGTGCCAGCAGCGGAAAGGGTTCTATCTACGAGCAGTACTTC CASSGKGSIYEQYF TRBJ2-7 TRBV5-4 . .
TGTGCCAGCAGTGGGGGAAACAAAAACTATGGCTACACCTTC CASSGGNKNYGYTF TRBJ1-2 TRBV6-1 . once